Given below is one TCR beta chain in context. Authors' analysis steps: Amplifying reference gene primers gave estimates of nucleated cell counts. TCRdb's copy holds only in-frame clones and misses some; the assay was immunoSEQ multiplex PCR. V, J and clone size reflect that table, while D and trimming were determined from the DNA. This sample yields 230,000 or so clones, of which approximately 80% are seen a single time; around 2.4% belongs to the top ten. The data were obtained in a study of blood T cell repertoires in COVID-19. V lost 4 bases and J lost 6, with 5 bases in between. Germline V lookup: CDR1 MNHEY, CDR2 SMNVEV (reference sequence). This CDR3 is 11 amino acids long.

The clonotype comes from a man aged 35 to 55 who had recovered from COVID-19. The sample was peripheral blood. The chain recombines TRBV27 with TRBJ2-3; D is perhaps TRBD2 (5 bases). DNA for the CDR3: TGTGCCAGCAGTTCGGGGGATACGCAGTATTTT. Protein: CASSSGDTQYF.